The 13 T cell receptor beta chains below all came from one sample that was sequenced in a study of T cell responses to AZD1222 COVID-19 vaccine. Data came from immunoSEQ multiplex PCR; TCRdb stores just in-frame clones and leaves some out. The sample contains 100,000 to 150,000 clones, 92% of which appear only once. The sequencing here drew on peripheral blood, taken on day 0 of AZD1222 vaccination. The receptors derive from an adult in good health.

The chain couples TRBV27 to TRBJ2-2; weak D call: TRBD1 (6 bases). Looked up from germline, CDR1 is MNHEY and CDR2 is SMNVEV (reference sequence). CDR3 length: 16 amino acids. Between the trimmed V and J ends, which lost 3 bases and 3 bases, there was a span of 14 bases. CDR3 sequence (DNA): TGTGCCAGCAGTTTCGACGGGACACCCTACACCGGGGAGCTGTTTTTT. It specifies CASSFDGTPYTGELFF.

V usage is TRBV27 and J usage is TRBJ1-5; tentatively, D is TRBD1 (6 bases). Germline V lookup: CDR1 MNHEY, CDR2 SMNVEV (reference sequence). This CDR3 contains 16 residues. V was cut by 1 base and J by 4 bases, with 14 bases left in between. The CDR3 DNA sequence: TGTGCCAGCAGTTTATATGGGGGCCCGGGTAATCAGCCCCAGCATTTT. It yields the protein CASSLYGGPGNQPQHF.

The CDR3 sequence is CATSNRENTEAFF. CDR3 DNA: TGTGCCACCAGCAACAGGGAGAACACTGAAGCTTTCTTT. The rearrangement links TRBV15 to TRBJ1-1; D might be TRBD1 (6 bases). The V gene's germline CDR1 is LNHNV and CDR2 YYDKDF (reference sequence). The CDR3 is 13 amino acids. Trimming took off 4 bases at V and 1 base at J, with 7 bases between the two ends.

The V call is TRBV5-1, the J call TRBJ1-6; TRBD1 aligns across 9 bases. The CDR3 sequence is 15 residues long. Germline trimming cut 3 bases from V and 7 bases from J; bases unmatched to any gene: 5. CDR1 and CDR2 from the germline V gene are SGHRS and YFSETQ. The DNA for the CDR3 is TGCGCCAGCAGCTCGTCGACAGGGGGGAATTCACCCCTCCACTTT. It is translated as CASSSSTGGNSPLHF.

V usage is TRBV4-1 and J usage is TRBJ2-1, with 8 positions matching TRBD2. The germline gives CDR1 MGHRA, CDR2 YSYEKL. The CDR3 length is 15 residues. The V and J ends lost 8 bases and 4 bases, in that order; junction bases with no gene match: 10. CDR3 protein: CASRTVGGGYNEQFF. The CDR3 bases are TGCGCCAGCCGCACCGTAGGCGGGGGGTACAATGAGCAGTTCTTC.

This clone appeared a few times. The J gene is TRBJ1-5, the V gene TRBV7-8; D not resolved. CDR1 and CDR2 from the germline V gene are SGHVS and FQNEAQ. Trimming stripped 0 bases from V and 4 bases from J, with 10 bases between. The length of the CDR3 is 15 residues. The chain's CDR3 is CASSLAWAANQPQHF. The CDR3 DNA is TGTGCCAGCAGCTTAGCGTGGGCAGCGAATCAGCCCCAGCATTTT.

In its sample, this clone was seen once. The chain joins TRBV5-4 to TRBJ2-1; 12 bases are shared with TRBD2. The V segment lost 4 bases and the J segment 8 bases; nucleotides outside the gene matches: 13. CDR3 length: 17 residues. CDR1 SGHNT and CDR2 YYREEE come from the germline V gene (reference sequence). The CDR3 reads CASSPATSGRSSDEQFF. In DNA, the CDR3 is TGTGCCAGCAGCCCGGCGACTAGCGGGAGATCTAGCGATGAGCAGTTCTTC. Full variable domain (outside the CDR3, taken from reference TRBV5-4 and TRBJ2-1): ETGVTQSPTHLIKTRGQQVTLRCSSQSGHNTVSWYQQALGQGPQFIFQYYREEENGRGNFPPRFSGLQFPNYSSELNVNALELDDSALYLCASSPATSGRSSDEQFFGPGTRLTVL.

The J gene is TRBJ2-7, the V gene TRBV7-9; D call uncertain. V dropped 0 bases and J dropped 5 bases, with 11 bases sitting between them. This CDR3 is 14 amino acids long. Germline CDR1 reads SEHNR; CDR2 reads FQNEAQ (reference sequence). The CDR3 protein is CASSLALVFHEQYF. In DNA, the CDR3 is TGTGCCAGCAGCTTAGCGCTAGTGTTCCACGAGCAGTACTTC.

The rearrangement uses TRBV28 and TRBJ1-5; weak D call: TRBD1 (6 bases). Germline loops: CDR1 MDHEN, CDR2 SYDVKM. This CDR3 region has 13 residues. Deletions cut 6 bases from V and 6 bases from J, with 12 bases between. CDR3 residues: CASRDPGVQPQHF. The CDR3 bases are TGTGCCAGCAGAGACCCAGGGGTTCAGCCCCAGCATTTT.

The V and J genes are TRBV7-3 and TRBJ2-2; TRBD1 or TRBD2 may be the D gene (5 bases each). The V gene lost 5 bases and the J gene lost 6 bases, with 7 bases spanning the gap. The germline V gene encodes CDR1 SGHTA and CDR2 FQGTGA. The CDR3 covers 12 residues. The DNA for the CDR3 is TGTGCCAGCAGCCGGGGCTCCGGGGAGCTGTTTTTT. This codes for CASSRGSGELFF.

The rearrangement links TRBV6-5 to TRBJ2-7; D call uncertain. The CDR3 totals 13 residues. V gave up 0 bases and J gave up 6 bases, with 9 bases separating them. Per germline, CDR1 MNHEY and CDR2 SVGAGI. This CDR3 reads CASSYSRVSEQYF. For the CDR3, the DNA is TGTGCCAGCAGTTACTCACGAGTATCCGAGCAGTACTTC.

V usage is TRBV5-1 and J usage is TRBJ2-5, with 9 bases identical to TRBD2. Germline trimming cut 4 bases from V and 3 bases from J; bases unmatched to any gene: 13. Germline CDR1 is SGHRS and CDR2 is YFSETQ. This CDR3 has 17 amino acids. The CDR3 DNA reads as TGCGCCAGCAGCGGTGGGATCCTGCGGGAGGGGGAAGAGACCCAGTACTTC. It is translated as CASSGGILREGEETQYF. Full variable domain (rest looked up from reference TRBV5-1 and TRBJ2-5): KAGVTQTPRYLIKTRGQQVTLSCSPISGHRSVSWYQQTPGQGLQFLFEYFSETQRNKGNFPGRFSGRQFSNSRSEMNVSTLELGDSALYLCASSGGILREGEETQYFGPGTRLLVL.

V and J are TRBV10-3 and TRBJ1-3; D is undetermined. Germline assignment: CDR1 ENHRY and CDR2 SYGVKD. Trimming left V 7 bases short and J 0 bases short, with 16 bases between. The CDR3 sequence is 16 residues long. CDR3 sequence reads: CAITSPPGISGNTIYF. CDR3 coding DNA: TGTGCCATCACCTCCCCCCCAGGAATCTCTGGAAACACCATATATTTT.